This T cell receptor (beta chain) was recorded in a study of blood T cell repertoires in COVID-19. Turning to the study itself: The United States, Italy and Spain provided the acute and convalescent COVID-19 samples. T cells, B-cell-depleted T cells, or PBMCs supplied cDNA or gDNA.

From germline, CDR1 is SGHDN and CDR2 FVKESK. The V end was cut by 1 base, the J end by 9 bases, with 12 bases between. This CDR3 has 13 residues. Methods used by the authors: The assay estimated nucleated cells by amplifying reference gene primers. Some clones are missing from TCRdb's copy, which holds only in-frame ones; the method was immunoSEQ multiplex PCR. V and J calls and clone size are given by that table; D and trimming were obtained from the DNA. The sample lists tens of thousands of clones; 75% to 85% were seen once. Material for sequencing was peripheral blood. The clonotype comes from a woman of 80 years or more with acute or convalescent COVID-19. This sequence joins TRBV14 and TRBJ1-1; no firm D call. DNA for the CDR3: TGTGCCAGCAGCCAAGTACGTGACACCCAAGCTTTCTTT. Translation gives CASSQVRDTQAFF.